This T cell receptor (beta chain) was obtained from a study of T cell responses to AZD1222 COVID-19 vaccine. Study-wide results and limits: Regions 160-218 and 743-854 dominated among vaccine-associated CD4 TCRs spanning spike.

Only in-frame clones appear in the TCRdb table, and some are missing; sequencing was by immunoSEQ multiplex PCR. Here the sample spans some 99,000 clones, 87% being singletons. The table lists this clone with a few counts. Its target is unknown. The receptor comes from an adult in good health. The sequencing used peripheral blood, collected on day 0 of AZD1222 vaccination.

CDR3 residues: CAIPGQGRYGYTF. The CDR3 DNA sequence: TGTGCCATACCGGGACAGGGAAGGTATGGCTACACCTTC. The rearrangement uses TRBV10-3 and TRBJ1-2; 9 bases match TRBD1. The CDR3 runs 13 residues. Trimming took 9 bases from V and 5 from J; bases not matched to a gene: 7. CDR1 is ENHRY, CDR2 SYGVKD, per germline.